This entry concerns a single T cell receptor beta chain. The data were taken from a study of blood T cell repertoires in COVID-19. Study at large: Sample material is recorded as cDNA or gDNA derived from T cells, B-cell-depleted T cells, or PBMCs.

Profiled with immunoSEQ multiplex PCR; TCRdb holds only in-frame clones, not every one. The table records around 170,000 clones, about four fifths of them present only once. Germline V lookup: CDR1 SGHRS, CDR2 YFSETQ. J was trimmed by 2 bases and V by 6 bases; bases with no gene match: 2. This CDR3 region has 13 residues. Participant age was roughly 18 to 90 years, and participants resided in fewer than 25 US areas. Cohort allocation depended upon clinical history that participants reported. This TCR derives from a man aged 50 to 60 who had recovered from COVID-19. Sequencing was done on a sample of PBMCs or T cells enriched from blood (not recorded which). The chain has TRBV5-1 and TRBJ1-2, with 9 bases fitting TRBD1. The CDR3 loop is CASNGQGNYGYTF. The DNA for the CDR3 is TGCGCCAGCAACGGACAGGGGAACTATGGCTACACCTTC.